This TCR beta chain was recorded in a study of chemoradiotherapy in HPV16-positive cancers. In the study overall: Functional T-cell assays on a couple of HPV16-positive patients' cells defined candidate HPV-specific clones and common TCR motifs.

As for this clone: Relative to the germline gene, one junction end is altered; a read error may explain this.

Profiling relied on immunoSEQ multiplex PCR, and the TCRdb table lists in-frame clones only, not all of them. Here the sample spans approximately 9,000 clones, approximately 88% being singletons. Germline loops: CDR1 ENHRY, CDR2 SYGVKD. The CDR3 consists of 11 residues. J is TRBJ2-1 and V is TRBV10-3; 7 bases are a match to TRBD1. The source is a human donor with HPV-associated anogenital cancer. The specimen comprised blood, sampled from a patient who underwent chemoradiotherapy. The CDR3 is CAISEGQVPLF. The DNA for the CDR3 is TGTGCCATCAGTGAGGGACAGGTCCCCCTCTTC.